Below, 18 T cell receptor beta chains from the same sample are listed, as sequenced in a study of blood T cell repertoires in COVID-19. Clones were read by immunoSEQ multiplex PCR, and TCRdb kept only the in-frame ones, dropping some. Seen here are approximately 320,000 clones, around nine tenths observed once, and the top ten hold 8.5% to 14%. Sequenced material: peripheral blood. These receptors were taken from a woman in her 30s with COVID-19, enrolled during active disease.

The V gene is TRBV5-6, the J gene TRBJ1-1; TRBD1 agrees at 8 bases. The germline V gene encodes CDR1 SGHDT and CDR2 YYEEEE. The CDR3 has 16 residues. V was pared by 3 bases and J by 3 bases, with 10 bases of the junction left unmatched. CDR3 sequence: CASSYYPGGWDTEAFF. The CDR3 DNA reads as TGTGCCAGCAGCTATTATCCAGGGGGCTGGGACACTGAAGCTTTCTTT.

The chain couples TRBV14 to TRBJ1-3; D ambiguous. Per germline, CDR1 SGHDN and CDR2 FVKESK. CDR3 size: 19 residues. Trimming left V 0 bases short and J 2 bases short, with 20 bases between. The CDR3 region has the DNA TGTGCCAGCAGCCAAGAAGCTGCCCGAGGGTGGACCCCTGGAAACACCATATATTTT. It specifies CASSQEAARGWTPGNTIYF.

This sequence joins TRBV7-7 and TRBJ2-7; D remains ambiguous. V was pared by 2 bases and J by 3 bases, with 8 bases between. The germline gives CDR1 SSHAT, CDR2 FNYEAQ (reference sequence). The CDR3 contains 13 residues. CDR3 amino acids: CASSLSGSYEQYF. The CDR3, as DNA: TGTGCCAGCAGCTTATCAGGAAGCTACGAGCAGTACTTC.

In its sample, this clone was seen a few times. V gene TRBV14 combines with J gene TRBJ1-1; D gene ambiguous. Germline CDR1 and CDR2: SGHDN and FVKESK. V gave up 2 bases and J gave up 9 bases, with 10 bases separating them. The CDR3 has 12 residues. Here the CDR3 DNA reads TGTGCCAGCAGCCAACCGCAGGCTCAAGCTTTCTTT. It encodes CASSQPQAQAFF.

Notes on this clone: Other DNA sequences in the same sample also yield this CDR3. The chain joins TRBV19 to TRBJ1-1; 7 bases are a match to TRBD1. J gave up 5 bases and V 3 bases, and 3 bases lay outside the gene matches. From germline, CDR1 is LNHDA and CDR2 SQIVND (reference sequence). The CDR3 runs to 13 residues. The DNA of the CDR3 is TGTGCCAGTAGTATCGGCAGGGGGACTGAAGCTTTCTTT. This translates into CASSIGRGTEAFF.

CDR3 sequence: CASSSLGYDTQYF. The CDR3 DNA is TGTGCCAGCAGTAGTCTGGGCTACGATACGCAGTATTTT. The genes are TRBV5-6 and TRBJ2-3; D unclear. Germline V gene data show CDR1 as SGHDT and CDR2 as YYEEEE. V lost 5 bases to trimming and J lost 6 bases, with 13 bases between them. The CDR3 is 13 residues long.

DNA of the CDR3: TGTGCCAGCAGTACAGGGGCCGGATCCTACGAGCAGTACTTC. Amino acids: CASSTGAGSYEQYF. The chain links TRBV6-5 to TRBJ2-7, with 7 bases lining up with TRBD1. The CDR3 is 14 amino acids. The junction had 5 bases not matched to a gene; V was cut back by 5 bases and J by 1 base. Per the germline V gene, CDR1 is MNHEY and CDR2 is SVGAGI.

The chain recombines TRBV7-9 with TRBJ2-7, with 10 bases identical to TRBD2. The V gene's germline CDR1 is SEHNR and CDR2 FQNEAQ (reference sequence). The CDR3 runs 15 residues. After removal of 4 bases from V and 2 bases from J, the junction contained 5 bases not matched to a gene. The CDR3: CASSSRTSGTYEQYF. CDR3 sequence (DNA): TGTGCCAGCAGCTCGAGGACTAGCGGTACCTACGAGCAGTACTTC.

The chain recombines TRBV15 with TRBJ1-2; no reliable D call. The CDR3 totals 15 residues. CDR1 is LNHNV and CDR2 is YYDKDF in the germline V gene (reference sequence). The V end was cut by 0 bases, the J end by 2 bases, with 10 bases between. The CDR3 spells CATSRDLAGNYGYTF. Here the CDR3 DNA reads TGTGCCACCAGCAGAGATCTGGCGGGAAACTATGGCTACACCTTC.

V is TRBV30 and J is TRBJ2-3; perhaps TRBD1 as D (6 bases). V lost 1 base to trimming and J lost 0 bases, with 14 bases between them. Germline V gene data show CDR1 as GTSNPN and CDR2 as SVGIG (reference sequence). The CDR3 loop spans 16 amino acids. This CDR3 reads CAWSDGQYSSTDTQYF. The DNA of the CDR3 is TGTGCCTGGAGTGACGGACAGTACTCTAGCACAGATACGCAGTATTTT.

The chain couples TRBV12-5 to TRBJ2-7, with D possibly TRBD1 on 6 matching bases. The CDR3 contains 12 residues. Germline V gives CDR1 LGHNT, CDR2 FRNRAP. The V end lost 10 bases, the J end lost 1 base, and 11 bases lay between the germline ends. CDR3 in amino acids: CATRGESYEQYF. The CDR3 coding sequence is TGTGCTACCAGGGGAGAGTCCTACGAGCAGTACTTC.

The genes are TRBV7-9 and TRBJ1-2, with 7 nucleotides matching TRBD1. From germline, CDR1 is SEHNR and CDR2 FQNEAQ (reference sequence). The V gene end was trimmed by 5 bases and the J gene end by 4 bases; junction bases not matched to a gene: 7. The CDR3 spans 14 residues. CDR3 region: CASSHNRGIYGYTF. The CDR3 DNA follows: TGTGCCAGCAGCCATAACAGGGGTATCTATGGCTACACCTTC.

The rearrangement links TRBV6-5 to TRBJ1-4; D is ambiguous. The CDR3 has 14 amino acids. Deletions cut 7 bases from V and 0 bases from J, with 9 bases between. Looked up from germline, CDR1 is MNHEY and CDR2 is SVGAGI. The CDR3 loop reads CASTIVATNEKLFF. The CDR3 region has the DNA TGTGCCAGCACCATTGTTGCAACTAATGAAAAACTGTTTTTT.

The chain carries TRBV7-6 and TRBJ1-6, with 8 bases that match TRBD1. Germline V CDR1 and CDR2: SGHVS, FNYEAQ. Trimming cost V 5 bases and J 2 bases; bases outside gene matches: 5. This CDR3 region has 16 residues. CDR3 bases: TGTGCCAGCAGCGCGCAGGGGGCAACCTATAATTCACCCCTCCACTTT. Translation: CASSAQGATYNSPLHF.

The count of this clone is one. CDR3 nucleotides: TGTGCCACCGGTATCCAGCGGGGGGGCTACGAGCAGTACTTC. Encoded protein: CATGIQRGGYEQYF. V is TRBV15 and J is TRBJ2-7, with TRBD2 identical over 10 bases. The junction had 7 bases not matched to a gene; V was cut back by 8 bases and J by 3 bases. The CDR3 has 14 amino acids. The germline V gene encodes CDR1 LNHNV and CDR2 YYDKDF (reference sequence).

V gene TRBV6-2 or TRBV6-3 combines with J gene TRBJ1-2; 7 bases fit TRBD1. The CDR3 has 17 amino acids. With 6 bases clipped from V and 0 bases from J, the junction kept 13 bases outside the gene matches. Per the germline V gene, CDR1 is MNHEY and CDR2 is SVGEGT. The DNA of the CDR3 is TGTGCCAGCAGCCCTAAGGGGGCCAGGACAGCTAACTATGGCTACACCTTC. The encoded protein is CASSPKGARTANYGYTF.

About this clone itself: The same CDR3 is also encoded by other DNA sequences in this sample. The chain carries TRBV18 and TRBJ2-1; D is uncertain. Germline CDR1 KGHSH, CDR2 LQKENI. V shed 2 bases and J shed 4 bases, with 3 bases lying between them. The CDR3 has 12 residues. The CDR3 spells CASSPTYNEQFF. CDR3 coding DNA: TGTGCCAGCTCACCAACATACAATGAGCAGTTCTTC.

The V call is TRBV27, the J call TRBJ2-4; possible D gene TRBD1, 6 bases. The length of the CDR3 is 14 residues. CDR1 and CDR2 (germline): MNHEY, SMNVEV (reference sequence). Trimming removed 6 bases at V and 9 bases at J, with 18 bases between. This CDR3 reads CASSRQAPVGIQYF. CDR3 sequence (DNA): TGTGCCAGCAGCCGACAGGCCCCCGTGGGCATTCAGTACTTC.